What follows are 19 T cell receptor beta chains derived from one specimen sequenced in a study of regulatory T cells in long-lasting Graves disease. Noted time point: newly diagnosed GD, antithyroid drugs for less than 3 months. RNA isolated from PBMCs was used to make the TCR library. TCR beta libraries were built with iRepertoire HTBI primers and Arm-PCR of CDR3 regions. One entry per CDR3 protein, called by TCRdb with MiXCR from the multiplex PCR reads. The sample yields under 300,000 distinct CDR3 sequences, around 19% seen once. These same records also appear under a second study, on T cells in Graves' hyperthyroidism and ophthalmopathy.

The sample consisted of peripheral blood mononuclear cells (PBMCs), taken at new diagnosis, from a patient treated with antithyroid drugs. Source of these receptors: a woman between 25 and 40 years old with Graves disease.

This clonotype was recorded at least ten times. The V and J genes are TRBV20-1 and TRBJ1-4; the D gene is possibly TRBD1 (6 bases). CDR1 and CDR2 (germline): DFQATT, SNEGSKA (reference sequence). V was shortened by 3 bases and J by 1 base, with 6 bases between the two germline ends. This CDR3 spans 13 amino acids. The CDR3 region has the DNA TGCAGTGCTAGGGGACAAACTAATGAAAAACTGTTTTTT. Translated, it gives CSARGQTNEKLFF.

This chain uses TRBV13 with TRBJ2-7; 11 nucleotides align to TRBD2. The CDR3 runs to 14 residues. CDR1 is PRHDT and CDR2 is FYEKMQ in the germline V gene (reference sequence). With V trimmed by 9 bases and J by 2 bases, 6 bases remained unmatched. The CDR3 loop is CASRLAGNPYEQYF. CDR3 DNA: TGTGCCAGTCGACTAGCGGGGAACCCCTACGAGCAGTACTTC.

V usage is TRBV3-1 and J usage is TRBJ2-1; 12 bases align to TRBD2. The junction had 6 bases not matched to a gene; V was cut back by 0 bases and J by 6 bases. CDR1 LGHDT and CDR2 YNNKEL come from the germline V gene (reference sequence). This CDR3 spans 17 amino acids. The CDR3 coding sequence is TGTGCCAGCAGCCAAGATCCGGGACTAGCGGGCGGCAATGAGCAGTTCTTC. It encodes CASSQDPGLAGGNEQFF.

V and J are TRBV20-1 and TRBJ1-1; D may be TRBD1 (5 bases). The V end lost 5 bases, the J end lost 5 bases, and 15 bases lay between the germline ends. CDR3 size: 13 residues. Germline loops: CDR1 DFQATT, CDR2 SNEGSKA (reference sequence). CDR3 protein: CSAAASGGTEAFF. CDR3 DNA: TGCAGTGCTGCGGCCTCGGGGGGGACTGAAGCTTTCTTT.

The sample holds many counts of this clonotype. V is TRBV7-6 and J is TRBJ1-6; D uncertain. V lost 5 bases and J lost 10, with 15 bases in between. Per the germline V gene, CDR1 is SGHVS and CDR2 is FNYEAQ. The CDR3 contains 14 residues. CDR3 in amino acids: CASSLQIWTSPLHF. The CDR3 DNA reads TGTGCCAGCAGCCTTCAGATCTGGACCTCACCCCTCCACTTT.

CDR3 in amino acids: CSAPGQGGEKLFF. CDR3 sequence (DNA): TGCAGTGCGCCGGGACAGGGGGGAGAAAAACTGTTTTTT. This chain joins TRBV20-1 and TRBJ1-4, with 11 bases aligning to TRBD1. This CDR3 contains 13 residues. Germline V CDR1 and CDR2: DFQATT, SNEGSKA (reference sequence). The V and J ends lost 6 bases and 8 bases, in that order; junction bases with no gene match: 5.

This clonotype was seen ten or more times. The chain links TRBV6-1 to TRBJ2-5; no definite D call. This CDR3 has 16 residues. Germline lookup yields CDR1 MNHNS and CDR2 SASEGT. Trimming removed 6 bases at V and 1 base at J, with 18 bases between. As DNA, the CDR3 is TGTGCCAGCAGCCCGCCTATCCTGGCGCCCCAAGAGACCCAGTACTTC. It specifies CASSPPILAPQETQYF.

This clonotype was detected ten times or more. The rearrangement links TRBV20-1 to TRBJ1-1; D is unclear. Germline loops: CDR1 DFQATT, CDR2 SNEGSKA (reference sequence). The CDR3 totals 13 residues. V lost 6 bases, J lost 4 bases, and 15 bases lay in between. This CDR3 reads CSAIIRRSTEAFF. As DNA, the CDR3 is TGCAGTGCCATAATACGACGCAGCACTGAAGCTTTCTTT.

This clonotype was detected many times. The chain carries TRBV7-3 and TRBJ2-2; 9 positions agree with TRBD1. V lost 5 bases and J lost 1; bases outside the gene matches: 8. In germline, CDR1 is SGHTA, CDR2 FQGTGA. The CDR3 is 17 amino acids. This CDR3 reads CASSPTNRGLNTGELFF. The DNA of the CDR3 is TGTGCCAGCAGCCCGACAAACAGGGGGCTGAACACCGGGGAGCTGTTTTTT.

This clonotype was picked up a small number of times. The chain uses TRBV6-1 and TRBJ2-2; 12 positions match TRBD2. CDR1 and CDR2 (germline): MNHNS, SASEGT. With V trimmed by 6 bases and J by 6 bases, 14 bases remained unmatched. The CDR3 spans 18 residues. The CDR3 protein is CASRKRLAGGEWAGELFF. CDR3 in DNA: TGTGCCAGCAGAAAGAGGCTAGCGGGGGGGGAGTGGGCCGGGGAGCTGTTTTTT.

This clonotype has a handful of counts. This rearrangement joins TRBV20-1 to TRBJ2-2, with 7 bases matching TRBD1. From germline, CDR1 is DFQATT and CDR2 SNEGSKA (reference sequence). J was trimmed by 6 bases and V by 0 bases; bases with no gene match: 7. The CDR3 is made up of 15 amino acids. Written as DNA, the CDR3 is TGCAGTGCTAGAGATCTGACAGGGAGCGCCGGGGAGCTGTTTTTT. Translating it yields CSARDLTGSAGELFF.

To note about this clonotype: A much larger clone sits a single nucleotide away, making a read error possible. The rearrangement links TRBV27 to TRBJ1-4; D is uncertain. Germline-derived CDR1 and CDR2 are MNHEY and SMNVEV (reference sequence). CDR3 length equals 15 residues. The CDR3 protein is CASSPPEQANEKLSF. DNA for the CDR3: TGTGCCAGCAGTCCGCCGGAACAAGCTAATGAAAAACTGTCTTTT.

V and J are TRBV7-2 and TRBJ1-4, with D unclear. V was trimmed by 3 bases and J by 3 bases, leaving 11 bases between them. The CDR3 sequence is 15 residues long. In germline, CDR1 is SGHTA, CDR2 FQGNSA. CDR3 region: CASSFSSRSNEKLFF. CDR3 DNA sequence: TGTGCCAGCAGCTTTTCAAGCCGGTCTAATGAAAAACTGTTTTTT.

This clonotype showed up many times. The J gene is TRBJ1-4, the V gene TRBV7-8; tentatively, D is TRBD1 (6 bases). The CDR3 loop spans 15 amino acids. The V end lost 5 bases, the J end lost 8 bases, and 18 bases lay between the germline ends. Germline CDR1 reads SGHVS; CDR2 reads FQNEAQ. CDR3 DNA sequence: TGTGCCAGCAGCCAAAAGACAGGAGTGGAAGAAAAACTGTTTTTT. It encodes CASSQKTGVEEKLFF.

This clonotype was seen ten or more times. The gene calls are TRBV29-1 and TRBJ1-2; 8 bases align to TRBD1. CDR1 is SQVTM and CDR2 is ANQGSEA in the germline V gene. The CDR3 totals 13 residues. Germline trimming cut 4 bases from V and 6 bases from J; bases unmatched to any gene: 7. CDR3 amino acids: CSVGSDRAHGYTF. CDR3 sequence (DNA): TGCAGCGTTGGATCGGACAGGGCACATGGCTACACCTTC.

The chain combines TRBV15 with TRBJ1-6; 9 bases match TRBD1. Trimming cost V 1 base and J 4 bases; bases outside gene matches: 5. The CDR3 is 17 amino acids. Germline V gene data show CDR1 as LNHNV and CDR2 as YYDKDF (reference sequence). The chain's CDR3 is CATSRGPGQGYNSPLHF. CDR3 DNA: TGTGCCACCAGCAGAGGACCGGGACAGGGATATAATTCACCCCTCCACTTT.

This clonotype has a count of ten or more. The chain combines TRBV4-1 with TRBJ2-5, with 7 bases lining up with TRBD2. The CDR3 runs to 14 residues. The trim removed 2 bases at V and 1 base at J, leaving 1 base unmatched. The germline V gene encodes CDR1 MGHRA and CDR2 YSYEKL. The CDR3 DNA reads as TGCGCCAGCAGCCAACGACTAGCCCAAGAGACCCAGTACTTC. This sequence encodes CASSQRLAQETQYF.

Remarks on this clonotype: This may arise from a read error, as a much more abundant clone is one base away. The chain uses TRBV6-2 or TRBV6-3 and TRBJ2-1, with TRBD2 matching over 8 bases. The assigned J gene may be wrong: the sequence end matches TRBJ2-5 better. CDR3 length: 16 amino acids. In germline, CDR1 is MNHEY, CDR2 SVGEGT. The CDR3 nucleotides read TGTGTCAGCAGTTACCTAGGTAGCGGGGAACAAGAGACCCAGTACTTC. It is translated as CVSSYLGSGEQETQYF.

This clonotype was observed at least ten times. V usage is TRBV18 and J usage is TRBJ1-4; possible D gene TRBD1, 6 bases. The germline gives CDR1 KGHSH, CDR2 LQKENI. CDR3 length: 16 amino acids. V was shortened by 1 base and J by 11 bases, with 20 bases between the two germline ends. CDR3 amino acids: CASSPLISLDSEKLFF. Here the CDR3 DNA reads TGTGCCAGCTCACCACTAATATCGCTGGACAGTGAGAAACTGTTTTTT.